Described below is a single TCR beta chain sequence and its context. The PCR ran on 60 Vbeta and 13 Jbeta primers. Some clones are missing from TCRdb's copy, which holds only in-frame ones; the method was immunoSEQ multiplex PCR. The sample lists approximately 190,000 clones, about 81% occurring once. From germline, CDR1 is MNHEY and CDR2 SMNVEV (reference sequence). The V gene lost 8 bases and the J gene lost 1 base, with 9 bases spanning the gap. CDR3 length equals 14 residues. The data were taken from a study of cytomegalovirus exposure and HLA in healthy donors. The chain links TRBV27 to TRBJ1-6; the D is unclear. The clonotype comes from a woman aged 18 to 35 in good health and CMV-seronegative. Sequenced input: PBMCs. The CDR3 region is CASAPVSYNSPLHF. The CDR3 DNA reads TGTGCCAGCGCCCCAGTGTCCTATAATTCACCCCTCCACTTT.